This T cell receptor (beta chain) was documented in a study of T cell responses to AZD1222 COVID-19 vaccine. Study-wide results and limits: Spike as a whole was targeted by vaccine-associated CD4 TCRs, dominant at 160-218 and 743-854. Repertoires were obtained solely post-peak T cell response.

V trimming: 6 bases; J trimming: 0 bases; junction bases outside the gene matches: 3. The CDR3 extends over 16 amino acids. Germline CDR1 and CDR2: MNHNY and SVGAGI (reference sequence). In regard to this clone: The antigen remains unidentified.

TCRdb's table, derived via immunoSEQ multiplex PCR, lists solely in-frame clones and lacks some. The sample yields about 210,000 clones, around 94% seen once. The chain couples TRBV6-6 to TRBJ1-6; TRBD1 agrees at 9 bases. Sequenced here: peripheral blood, sampled 28 days after the second dose of the MenACWY control vaccine. The receptor comes from an adult who received the MenACWY meningococcal vaccine as a control. The CDR3 reads CASRTGGNSYNSPLHF. In DNA, the CDR3 is TGTGCCAGCAGGACAGGGGGAAACTCCTATAATTCACCCCTCCACTTT.